These 19 T cell receptor beta chains came from one sample sequenced in a study of T cell repertoires in cytomegalovirus infection. One entry per CDR3 protein, called by TCRdb with MiXCR from the reads. Of 150,000 to 200,000 distinct CDR3 sequences listed, 28% were seen once; the top ten hold about 31%. What was sequenced was PBMCs. These receptors all stem from a human donor in good health (CMV status not recorded). Some clones in this sample may be carry-over from other donors' samples.

This clonotype was seen at least ten times. The J gene is TRBJ2-2, the V gene TRBV7-2, with 7 bases fitting TRBD1. J lost 1 base, V lost 3 bases, and 2 bases had no gene match. This CDR3 comprises 15 residues. Per the germline V gene, CDR1 is SGHTA and CDR2 is FQGNSA. DNA of the CDR3: TGTGCCAGCAGCTTCCGACAGGGGAACACCGGGGAGCTGTTTTTT. This codes for CASSFRQGNTGELFF.

V usage is TRBV12-3 or TRBV12-4 and J usage is TRBJ1-6; the D is unclear. Trimming pared 7 bases from V and 8 bases from J, leaving 12 bases between. The CDR3 covers 13 residues. CDR3 coding DNA: TGTGCCAGCACCTCCAGCGGGGATTCACCCCTCCACTTT. Its translation is CASTSSGDSPLHF.

This chain connects TRBV13 to TRBJ2-2, with D unresolved. The CDR3 sequence is 13 residues long. Germline values: CDR1 PRHDT, CDR2 FYEKMQ (reference sequence). Deletions cut 5 bases from V and 6 bases from J, with 10 bases between. The CDR3 bases are TGTGCCAGCAGCCCCCGACATGCCGGGGAGCTGTTTTTT. Translation gives CASSPRHAGELFF.

V usage is TRBV19 and J usage is TRBJ1-1; D is possibly TRBD1 (5 bases). V dropped 3 bases and J dropped 4 bases, with 12 bases sitting between them. The CDR3 consists of 14 residues. Germline values: CDR1 LNHDA, CDR2 SQIVND (reference sequence). The CDR3 DNA follows: TGTGCCAGTAGTATCGGGACTGAGGGCACTGAAGCTTTCTTT. This sequence encodes CASSIGTEGTEAFF.

The chain links TRBV2 to TRBJ1-5, with D possibly being TRBD1 (5 bases). Trimming removed 6 bases from V and 5 bases from J, with 17 bases in between. The CDR3 sequence is 15 residues long. In germline, CDR1 is SNHLY, CDR2 FYNNEI. CDR3 sequence reads: CASRKDGGGDQPQHF. The CDR3 DNA reads as TGTGCCAGCAGAAAAGACGGGGGAGGTGATCAGCCCCAGCATTTT.

The V and J genes are TRBV12-3 or TRBV12-4 and TRBJ2-5; no reliable D call. V was shortened by 3 bases and J by 2 bases, with 4 bases between the two germline ends. The CDR3 totals 12 residues. In DNA, the CDR3 is TGTGCCAGCAGTTTCGGGCAAGAGACCCAGTACTTC. Protein sequence: CASSFGQETQYF.

The V gene is TRBV7-6, the J gene TRBJ2-2, with D possibly TRBD1 on 6 matching bases. V was shortened by 4 bases and J by 0 bases, with 12 bases between the two germline ends. The CDR3 extends over 16 amino acids. The germline V gene has CDR1 SGHVS and CDR2 FNYEAQ. This CDR3 is CASSSPGQSNTGELFF. In DNA form, the CDR3 reads TGTGCCAGCAGCTCCCCAGGACAGTCGAACACCGGGGAGCTGTTTTTT.

V usage is TRBV4-1 and J usage is TRBJ2-2; D may be TRBD1 (5 bases). CDR1 and CDR2 (germline): MGHRA, YSYEKL. Between the trimmed V and J ends, which lost 0 bases and 7 bases, there was a span of 18 bases. CDR3 length equals 17 residues. The CDR3 sequence is CASSQDLMTARFGELFF. The CDR3 DNA reads TGCGCCAGCAGCCAAGATTTAATGACAGCTCGATTCGGGGAGCTGTTTTTT.

This clonotype was counted between two and nine times. CDR3 protein: CASSLVSVGNSYEQYF. CDR3 bases: TGTGCCAGCAGCTTAGTATCCGTGGGAAACTCCTACGAGCAGTACTTC. V is TRBV11-2 and J is TRBJ2-7; D not resolved. This CDR3 region has 16 residues. V lost 1 base, J lost 0 bases, and 13 bases lay in between. Germline V gives CDR1 SGHAT, CDR2 FQNNGV.

This clonotype was seen only a few times. The chain has TRBV11-2 and TRBJ2-1, with D tentatively TRBD1 (5 bases). The CDR3 loop spans 13 amino acids. CDR1 is SGHAT, CDR2 FQNNGV, per germline. With 6 bases removed from V and 6 bases from J, the gap between germline ends came to 12 bases. This CDR3 is CASRRGDVNEQFF. DNA for the CDR3: TGTGCCAGCAGAAGGGGCGATGTCAATGAGCAGTTCTTC.

This clonotype was seen a handful of times. The CDR3 region has the DNA TGTGCCAGCAGCTTAGGTGACAGGGGCCGGAACACTGAAGCTTTCTTT. Amino acid sequence: CASSLGDRGRNTEAFF. The chain links TRBV7-9 to TRBJ1-1; TRBD1 agrees at 8 bases. This CDR3 is 16 amino acids long. Trimming at V came to 1 base and at J to 1 base, leaving 5 bases not matched to a gene. Per the germline V gene, CDR1 is SEHNR and CDR2 is FQNEAQ (reference sequence). Together with reference TRBV7-9 and TRBJ1-1, the CDR3 gives the full variable domain: DTGVSQNPRHKITKRGQNVTFRCDPISEHNRLYWYRQTLGQGPEFLTYFQNEAQLEKSRLLSDRFSAERPKGSFSTLEIQRTEQGDSAMYLCASSLGDRGRNTEAFFGQGTRLTVV.

There are many counts of this clonotype. The V call is TRBV12-3 or TRBV12-4, the J call TRBJ1-2; 7 bases align to TRBD1. This CDR3 spans 14 amino acids. The trim removed 4 bases at V and 4 bases at J, leaving 6 bases unmatched. Written as DNA, the CDR3 is TGTGCCAGCAGTTCGACAGGGATCGGCTATGGCTACACCTTC. This codes for CASSSTGIGYGYTF.

In this sample, this clonotype turned up many times. V is TRBV7-2 and J is TRBJ1-1; tentatively, D is TRBD1 (6 bases). Trimming shortened V by 5 bases and J by 8 bases, and 15 bases separated the two germline ends. Germline V gives CDR1 SGHTA, CDR2 FQGNSA. CDR3 length: 13 residues. The CDR3 sequence: CASSPTFTGEAFF. The CDR3 DNA sequence: TGTGCCAGCAGCCCTACATTTACAGGGGAAGCTTTCTTT.

In its sample, this clonotype was seen a few times. V gene TRBV2 combines with J gene TRBJ1-1, with D unclear. Trimming took 6 bases from V and 2 from J, leaving 16 bases between them. Germline V lookup: CDR1 SNHLY, CDR2 FYNNEI. The CDR3 runs 15 residues. DNA for the CDR3: TGTGCCAGCAGCCTCCGGGCAGGTCCAAACACTGAAGCTTTCTTT. It specifies CASSLRAGPNTEAFF.

The chain joins TRBV29-1 to TRBJ2-5; tentatively, D is TRBD1 or TRBD2 (6 bases each). The CDR3 spans 14 residues. The germline CDR1 and CDR2 sequences are SQVTM and ANQGSEA. With 6 bases removed from V and 1 base from J, the gap between germline ends came to 15 bases. CDR3 residues: CSVASGALQETQYF. As DNA, the CDR3 is TGCAGCGTAGCTTCGGGGGCACTCCAAGAGACCCAGTACTTC.

This clonotype was recorded a few times. The chain joins TRBV7-3 to TRBJ2-2; 7 bases are shared with TRBD1. J lost 6 bases, V lost 2 bases, and 6 bases had no gene match. The CDR3 length is 15 residues. CDR1 and CDR2 (germline): SGHTA, FQGTGA. The CDR3 DNA is TGTGCCAGCAGCTTAGAGGGGACAGTCGCCGGGGAGCTGTTTTTT. Protein product: CASSLEGTVAGELFF.

This clonotype was seen a few times. The chain combines TRBV12-3 or TRBV12-4 with TRBJ1-1; TRBD1 might be the D (5 bases). This CDR3 is built from 14 residues. With 6 bases removed from V and 1 base from J, the gap between germline ends came to 12 bases. For the CDR3, the DNA is TGTGCCAGCAGCACCGGGGCTACGAACACTGAAGCTTTCTTT. As protein: CASSTGATNTEAFF.

The V and J genes are TRBV5-4 and TRBJ2-1, with D possibly being TRBD1 (6 bases). Germline assignment: CDR1 SGHNT and CDR2 YYREEE (reference sequence). The CDR3 is made up of 15 amino acids. Trimming pared 3 bases from V and 0 bases from J, leaving 10 bases between. The CDR3 here is CASSSRTDSYNEQFF. CDR3 bases: TGTGCCAGCAGCTCCCGGACAGACTCCTACAATGAGCAGTTCTTC.

This clonotype was picked up a small number of times. The rearrangement joins TRBV7-6 to TRBJ2-5, with TRBD2 as a possible D gene (5 bases). CDR1 and CDR2 (germline): SGHVS, FNYEAQ. This CDR3 comprises 12 residues. Trimming took off 4 bases at V and 6 bases at J, with 9 bases between the two ends. CDR3 loop: CASSSPGKTQYF. DNA for the CDR3: TGTGCCAGCAGCTCCCCGGGAAAGACCCAGTACTTC.